Listed here are 13 T cell receptor beta chains from one sample, sequenced in a study of T cell clonality in common variable immunodeficiency. Measured with immunoSEQ multiplex PCR; TCRdb has only the in-frame clones, and not every one. The sample shows 45,000 to 55,000 clones, none of them appearing just once. The sample comprised peripheral blood mononuclear cells. These receptors were obtained from a person aged 18 to 75 in good health.

In its sample, this clone was seen many times. The read finishes 3 residues shy of the CDR3 end, and the germline J gene is used to complete it. V is TRBV4-1 and J is TRBJ1-6, with D possibly TRBD1 on 6 matching bases. The V gene's germline CDR1 is MGHRA and CDR2 YSYEKL. There are 14 residues in the CDR3. Between the trimmed V and J ends, which lost 5 bases and 8 bases, there was a span of 13 bases. The CDR3 region is CASSSRDNYSPLHF. Incomplete CDR3 DNA: TGCGCCAGCAGCTCCCGGGACAACTATTCACCC.

This clone was seen many times. The CDR3 extends 3 residues past the end of the read, so its final part is completed from the germline J gene. The V and J genes are TRBV28 and TRBJ2-7, with D possibly being TRBD2 (7 bases). Trimming left V 6 bases short and J 5 bases short, with 11 bases between. Germline-derived CDR1 and CDR2 are MDHEN and SYDVKM. The CDR3 length is 12 residues. CDR3 region: CASSRGANEQYF. The sequenced CDR3 bases are TGTGCCAGCAGCCGGGGGGCGAACGAG. Looking up the rest from reference TRBV28 and TRBJ2-7 gives the full variable domain: DVKVTQSSRYLVKRTGEKVFLECVQDMDHENMFWYRQDPGLGLRLIYFSYDVKMKEKGDIPEGYSVSREKKERFSLILESASTNQTSMYLCASSRGANEQYFGPGTRLTVT.

This clone showed up many times. The read ends 3 residues before the CDR3 terminus; that terminus is restored from the germline J gene. The chain is built from TRBV7-2 and TRBJ2-7, with D perhaps TRBD1 (5 bases). The CDR3 extends over 16 amino acids. V was cut by 0 bases and J by 3 bases, with 15 bases left in between. Germline CDR1 SGHTA, CDR2 FQGNSA. This CDR3 is CASSLALRQGNYEQYF. CDR3 bases read: TGTGCCAGCAGCTTAGCGCTAAGGCAGGGCAACTACGAG.

This clone was recorded many times. The CDR3 is cut off 3 residues early in the read; its end comes from the germline J gene. The chain recombines TRBV30 with TRBJ2-1; TRBD1 matches 7 bases. V trimming: 8 bases; J trimming: 4 bases; junction bases outside the gene matches: 2. CDR1 and CDR2 (germline): GTSNPN, SVGIG (reference sequence). The CDR3 runs to 11 residues. The CDR3 DNA, read in part, is TGTGCCGGGACAGTTTACAATGAG. Translation gives CAGTVYNE. The entire CDR3 sequence reads CAGTVYNEQFF.

This clone was detected ten times or more. The DNA ends 3 residues before the CDR3 does, and the rest of the CDR3 is filled in from the germline J gene. This chain links TRBV2 with TRBJ2-3; 11 bases are shared with TRBD2. The J segment lost 5 bases and the V segment lost 1 base, leaving 2 bases of the junction unmatched. CDR1 is SNHLY, CDR2 FYNNEI, per germline. The CDR3 consists of 15 residues. The chain's CDR3 is CASSEDLAGGDTQYF. The covered CDR3 bases are TGTGCCAGCAGTGAAGATCTAGCGGGAGGAGATACG.

Many counts were recorded for this clone. The CDR3 is cut off 3 residues early in the read; its end comes from the germline J gene. This chain links TRBV2 with TRBJ1-2, with D perhaps matching TRBD1 (6 bases). In germline, CDR1 is SNHLY, CDR2 FYNNEI. The V gene lost 3 bases and the J gene lost 4 bases, with 9 bases spanning the gap. This CDR3 has 13 amino acids. CDR3 region: CASSEGQLYGYTF. The sequenced part of the CDR3 DNA is TGTGCCAGCAGTGAGGGACAACTCTATGGC.

At least ten counts were recorded for this clone. The read halts 3 residues ahead of the CDR3 end, with the missing end drawn from the germline J gene. This sequence joins TRBV2 and TRBJ1-1, with a weak D call TRBD1 (6 bases). The CDR3 is made up of 14 amino acids. V lost 6 bases, J lost 3 bases, and 14 bases lay in between. Germline-derived CDR1 and CDR2 are SNHLY and FYNNEI. The CDR3 loop reads CASSLDSSYTEAFF. CDR3 bases read: TGTGCCAGCAGCCTGGACAGTAGTTACACTGAA.

This clone was seen at least ten times. Read coverage stops 3 residues before the CDR3 terminus; the germline J gene supplies the remainder. The chain carries TRBV30 and TRBJ1-1; perhaps TRBD1 as D (5 bases). V was trimmed by 8 bases and J by 4 bases, leaving 14 bases between them. This CDR3 contains 12 residues. Per the germline V gene, CDR1 is GTSNPN and CDR2 is SVGIG (reference sequence). Partial CDR3 DNA: TGTGCCAAACAGGCTTTCGGCACTGAA. It yields the protein CAKQAFGTE. The complete CDR3 sequence is CAKQAFGTEAFF.

In its sample, this clone was seen many times. Sequencing ends 3 residues short of the CDR3 end; the germline J gene provides the rest. The J gene is TRBJ1-4, the V gene TRBV19; TRBD1 aligns across 7 bases. There are 15 residues in the CDR3. CDR1 is LNHDA and CDR2 is SQIVND in the germline V gene (reference sequence). Trimming removed 5 bases from V and 6 bases from J; junction bases left unmatched: 9. The covered CDR3 bases are TGTGCCAGTAGTGGACGACAGGGAATGGATGAAAAA. This gives the protein CASSGRQGMDEK. From start to end, the CDR3 is CASSGRQGMDEKLFF.

This clone was detected ten times or more. Read coverage stops 3 residues before the CDR3 terminus; the germline J gene supplies the remainder. The chain has TRBV28 and TRBJ2-7, with 8 bases identical to TRBD2. Per germline, CDR1 MDHEN and CDR2 SYDVKM. V was pared by 8 bases and J by 5 bases, with 5 bases of the junction left unmatched. The CDR3 spans 12 residues. The part of the CDR3 DNA that was read is TGTGCCAGCGAGCGGGAGAGGAACGAG. Protein product: CASERERNE. The whole CDR3 sequence is CASERERNEQYF.

This clone occurred many times. Coverage ceases 3 residues before the CDR3 finishes, and the germline J gene fills in the end. V and J are TRBV6-2 or TRBV6-3 and TRBJ2-7; 10 bases align to TRBD1. This CDR3 has 16 residues. J lost 5 bases, V lost 2 bases, and 9 bases had no gene match. From germline, CDR1 is MNHEY and CDR2 SVGEGT. The CDR3 sequence is CASSYRTGGMPNEQYF. The sequenced CDR3 bases are TGTGCCAGCAGTTACCGGACAGGGGGAATGCCTAACGAG.

As to this clone: The CDR3 end lies 3 residues beyond the end of the read and is filled in from the germline J gene. This chain connects TRBV30 to TRBJ1-5; possibly TRBD1 for D (6 bases). Trimming removed 1 base at V and 0 bases at J, with 19 bases between. Looked up from germline, CDR1 is GTSNPN and CDR2 is SVGIG (reference sequence). The CDR3 consists of 18 residues. The DNA read from the CDR3 is TGTGCCTGGAGTGCCCCGGGACAAGGCTATTATAGCAATCAGCCC. Encoded protein: CAWSAPGQGYYSNQP. The entire CDR3 is CAWSAPGQGYYSNQPQHF.

This clone appeared many times. Sequencing ends 3 residues short of the CDR3 end; the germline J gene provides the rest. The rearrangement joins TRBV11-2 to TRBJ1-2, with D tentatively TRBD1 (6 bases). The V end lost 1 base, the J end lost 4 bases, and 13 bases lay between the germline ends. CDR3 length: 15 residues. Germline V gives CDR1 SGHAT, CDR2 FQNNGV. CDR3 in amino acids: CASSLVRGAAYGYTF. The sequenced CDR3 bases are TGTGCCAGCAGCTTAGTTCGGGGGGCGGCCTATGGC.